By frequency, the clone carrying this T cell receptor (beta chain) registers medium-sized (0.01 to 0.1%). Antigen unknown. This record belongs to a study of T cell clusters in autoimmune cytopenias. Study conclusions and caveats: Compared with active autoimmune hepatitis patients, healthy donors showed 2.5 to 3-fold more exclusive TRB clusters.

Per the germline V gene, CDR1 is LNHDA and CDR2 is SQIVND (reference sequence). This CDR3 region has 14 residues. TRB was amplified by touch-down multiplex PCR, primer pools A and B combined. TCRdb re-called the multiplex PCR reads and gives one entry per CDR3 protein, without DNA. The listing contains approximately 10,000 distinct CDR3 sequences. TRB was amplified from roughly 250 ng of peripheral blood genomic DNA per sample. The chain combines TRBV19 with TRBJ2-1; TCRdb's D call, TRBD1, is unchecked because there is no DNA. Sequences were obtained from peripheral blood. The clonotype originates from a human donor with an autoimmune cytopenia or autoimmune hepatitis (not recorded which). CDR3 loop: CASSPRAAYNEQFF.